This T cell receptor beta chain is drawn from a study of T cell responses to AZD1222 COVID-19 vaccine. CDR3 length equals 15 residues. The V end was cut by 0 bases, the J end by 3 bases, with 11 bases between. CDR1 SGHTA and CDR2 FQGNSA come from the germline V gene. Sequencing was performed with immunoSEQ multiplex PCR; in TCRdb, only in-frame clones are kept and a portion is missing. The sample has about 150,000 clones; roughly nine tenths are singletons. The source was peripheral blood, collected on day 0 of AZD1222 vaccination. This sequence was found in an adult in good health. The chain combines TRBV7-2 with TRBJ1-1; D is possibly TRBD1 (6 bases). The CDR3 DNA reads as TGTGCCAGCAGCTTAGCGGGGGGCTTGGACACTGAAGCTTTCTTT. Amino acids: CASSLAGGLDTEAFF.